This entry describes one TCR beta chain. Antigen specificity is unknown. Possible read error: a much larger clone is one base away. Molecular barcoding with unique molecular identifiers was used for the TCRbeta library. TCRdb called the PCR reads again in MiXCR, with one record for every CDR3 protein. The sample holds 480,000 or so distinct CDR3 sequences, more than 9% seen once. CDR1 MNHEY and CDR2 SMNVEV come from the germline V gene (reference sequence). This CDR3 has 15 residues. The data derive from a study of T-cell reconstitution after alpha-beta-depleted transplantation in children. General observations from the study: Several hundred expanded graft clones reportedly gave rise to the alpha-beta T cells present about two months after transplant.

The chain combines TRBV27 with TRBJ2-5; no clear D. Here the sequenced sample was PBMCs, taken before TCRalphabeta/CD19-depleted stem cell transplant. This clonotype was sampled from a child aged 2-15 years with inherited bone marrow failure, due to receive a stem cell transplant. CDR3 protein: CASSFSWGLVETKYF. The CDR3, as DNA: TGTGCCAGCAGTTTCTCATGGGGATTAGTGGAGACCAAGTACTTC.